A selection of T cell receptor beta chains follows, all from one sample in a study of technical replicates of blood from several donors. Here immunoSEQ multiplex PCR was the method, and the copy in TCRdb shows in-frame clones only, minus some. This table holds about 85,000 clones, around 94% found once. The specimen sequenced was T cells isolated from PBMCs. These receptors originate from a human donor in good health. CDR3s include the opening cysteine and the closing phenylalanine or tryptophan.

V gene: TRBV10-1; J gene: TRBJ2-3; CDR3 protein: CASGGGSTDTQYF
V gene: TRBV27; J gene: TRBJ1-5; CDR3 protein: CASSLRQGAINQPQHF
V gene: TRBV5-4; J gene: TRBJ2-3; CDR3 protein: CASSISQGTDTQYF
V gene: TRBV6-6; J gene: TRBJ2-1; CDR3 protein: CASSYSVKARSNEQFF
V gene: TRBV27; J gene: TRBJ2-7; CDR3 protein: CASRLAGVSYEQYF
V gene: TRBV28; J gene: TRBJ2-3; CDR3 protein: CASSSLAEATDTQYF
V gene: TRBV5-1; J gene: TRBJ2-7; CDR3 protein: CASSNLGTRYEQYF
V gene: TRBV15; J gene: TRBJ2-5; CDR3 protein: CATSPLQGSETQYF
V gene: TRBV7-3; J gene: TRBJ1-6; CDR3 protein: CASSVTGTYNSPLHF
V gene: TRBV5-4; J gene: TRBJ1-4; CDR3 protein: CASSSTGGNEKLFF
V gene: TRBV4-2; J gene: TRBJ2-7; CDR3 protein: CASSQQERGGYEQYF
V gene: TRBV7-6; J gene: TRBJ2-5; CDR3 protein: CASSLGYTGERETQYF
V gene: TRBV2; J gene: TRBJ2-7; CDR3 protein: CASKLGPYEQYF